The clone carrying this T cell receptor (beta chain) came up many times. These data originate in a study of blood T cells in healthy people across ages. The second PCR ran roughly 7 to 12 cycles with a sample-barcoded 5' primer and J-beta primers. TCRdb reprocessed the 5' RACE reads with MiXCR, giving one entry per CDR3 protein. The sample records about 690,000 distinct CDR3 sequences, around 41% being singletons. The material sequenced was blood. The receptor comes from an elderly man in good health.

DNA of the CDR3: TGCAGCGTTAGGGGATTTGAAACTAATGAAAAACTGTTTTTT. As protein: CSVRGFETNEKLFF. V is TRBV29-1 and J is TRBJ1-4, with a tentative D call TRBD1 (5 bases). Germline CDR1 is SQVTM and CDR2 is ANQGSEA. The CDR3 is 14 amino acids. V shed 5 bases and J shed 1 base, with 11 bases lying between them.